The TCR beta chain described here comes from a study of cytomegalovirus exposure and HLA in healthy donors. V lost 2 bases and J 6 bases, leaving 10 bases between the germline ends. Germline CDR1 and CDR2: MGHRA and YSYEKL. This CDR3 has 14 amino acids. The study ran its PCR with 60 Vbeta and 13 Jbeta primers. Profiled with immunoSEQ multiplex PCR; TCRdb holds only in-frame clones, not every one. This sample carries around 130,000 clones, over 8% of them seen once, and the ten largest clones take around 5.5%. This chain links TRBV4-1 with TRBJ2-2, with no clear D. This receptor was identified in a man between 35 and 55 years old in good health and CMV-seronegative. Sequenced material: PBMCs. The CDR3 sequence: CASSQTRWSGELFF. CDR3 bases: TGCGCCAGCAGCCAAACCAGGTGGTCCGGGGAGCTGTTTTTT.